This T cell receptor (beta chain) was documented in a study of T cell responses to AZD1222 COVID-19 vaccine. General study points: Spike-specific TCR depth and breadth grew after two AZD1222 doses. Most donors were white British and more were female, and clonal diversity was possibly underestimated. There were repertoire samples only from the period after the peak T cell response.

Germline V gene data show CDR1 as SEHNR and CDR2 as FQNEAQ (reference sequence). V lost 4 bases to trimming and J lost 5 bases; unmatched junction nucleotides: 8. The CDR3 spans 15 residues. Sequenced by immunoSEQ multiplex PCR; TCRdb stores in-frame clones only, minus some. The sample records more than 150,000 clones, about 86% being singletons. For this clone: Antigen: not known.

The sample consisted of peripheral blood, taken on day 0 of AZD1222 vaccination. The V and J genes are TRBV7-9 and TRBJ2-7, with TRBD1 identical over 10 bases. The sequence was collected from an adult in good health. The CDR3 is CASSSTTGGNHEQYF. The CDR3 DNA sequence: TGTGCCAGCAGCTCGACGACAGGGGGCAACCACGAGCAGTACTTC. Using reference TRBV7-9 and TRBJ2-7 for the parts outside the CDR3, the full variable domain is DTGVSQNPRHKITKRGQNVTFRCDPISEHNRLYWYRQTLGQGPEFLTYFQNEAQLEKSRLLSDRFSAERPKGSFSTLEIQRTEQGDSAMYLCASSSTTGGNHEQYFGPGTRLTVT.